This entry features one T cell receptor beta chain sequence. Its antigen target is currently unknown. No per-base quality is available; no much larger clone lies one base away. TCRbeta CDR3 regions were amplified from genomic DNA by means of the immunoSEQ Assay, a bias-controlled multiplex PCR. As for the original processing: Within the assay, amplification of reference gene primers was used to estimate how many nucleated cells each sample contained. To quantify the absolute abundance of each unique TCRbeta CDR3 rearrangement, sequence reads were collapsed and filtered. Productive Simpson clonality was computed per sample as the square root of Simpson's diversity index over productive rearrangements. Not all clones reach the TCRdb copy of this immuneACCESS table, which keeps in-frame sequences only. Checked studies attribute under half of the gap to unresolved V genes and leave the rest unexplained. The V and J calls and clone size are taken from that table; D and trimming were inferred from the DNA. Across this sample there are more than 55,000 clones, with roughly 90% seen only once. 3.5% to 4.5% of the sample is held by the ten biggest clonotypes.

Whole blood was collected in K2EDTA tubes by collaborating institutions according to the institutions' own protocols. For TCRbeta analysis, collaborators shipped samples as frozen whole blood, isolated PBMCs, or DNA extracted from either of those sample types. This sample is drawn from a study of blood T cell repertoires in COVID-19 (dated by TCRdb to 2018 to 2021). Looking at the study overall: Samples covering the acute and convalescent phases of COVID-19 were provided by collaborators in the United States, Italy and Spain. The material from the prospective study consisted of cDNA or gDNA derived from T cells, B-cell-depleted T cells, or PBMCs. Deeply sampled blood TCRbeta repertoires from subjects exposed to, actively infected with, or recovered from COVID-19 were included in the dataset. The repertoires were released in a freely available public database intended as a resource for research on the immune response to SARS-CoV-2. The samples were drawn from two sources: the first 160 participants of the ongoing ImmuneRACE study, and over 950 subjects contributed by 6 global collaborators. The sample metadata nearly always contained a de-identified subject ID, COVID-19 status, age in years and sex. HLA class I and class II types, where available, came from metadata supplied by the sample provider rather than from assay-based typing.

V gives up 6 bases and J gives up 3 bases, and the segment between their germline ends measures 12 bases. The CDR3 has 13 amino acids, counting the end cysteine and phenylalanine. The retained sequence is limited to the CDR3, 39 bases, with the frame set at the first base. Based on the germline V gene, the CDR1 and CDR2 sequences are MNHEY and SVGAGI. The paper's findings and limits, for the study overall: The quantity of clinical and demographic metadata differed by source and by participant and was supplied without curation.

The sequencing input was peripheral blood. This TCR came from a man aged 50 or older with active COVID-19. The chain is assembled from TRBV6-5 and TRBJ2-7; 6 matching bases give a weak D call of TRBD2. The nucleotide sequence is given as TGTGCCAGCAGATCGGGACTTCTCTACGAGCAGTACTTC. It encodes CASRSGLLYEQYF.